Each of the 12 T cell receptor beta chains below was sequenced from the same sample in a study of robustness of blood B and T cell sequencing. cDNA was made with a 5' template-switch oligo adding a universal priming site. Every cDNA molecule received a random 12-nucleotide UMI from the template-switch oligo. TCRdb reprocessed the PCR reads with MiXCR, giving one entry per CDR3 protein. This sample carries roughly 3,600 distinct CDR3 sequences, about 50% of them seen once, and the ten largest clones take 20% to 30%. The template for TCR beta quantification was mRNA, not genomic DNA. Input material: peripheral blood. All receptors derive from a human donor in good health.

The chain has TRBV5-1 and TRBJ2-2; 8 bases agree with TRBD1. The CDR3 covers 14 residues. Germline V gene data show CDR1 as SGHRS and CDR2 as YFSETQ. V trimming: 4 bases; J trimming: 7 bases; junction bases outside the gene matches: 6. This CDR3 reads CASSQAGGSGELFF. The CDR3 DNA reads TGCGCCAGCAGCCAGGCAGGGGGCAGCGGGGAGCTGTTTTTT.

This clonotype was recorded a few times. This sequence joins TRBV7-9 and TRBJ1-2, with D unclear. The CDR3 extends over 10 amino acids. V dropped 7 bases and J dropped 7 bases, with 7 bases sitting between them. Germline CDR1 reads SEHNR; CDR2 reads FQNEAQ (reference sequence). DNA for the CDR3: TGTGCCAGCATCCCGGGTGGCTACACCTTC. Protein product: CASIPGGYTF.

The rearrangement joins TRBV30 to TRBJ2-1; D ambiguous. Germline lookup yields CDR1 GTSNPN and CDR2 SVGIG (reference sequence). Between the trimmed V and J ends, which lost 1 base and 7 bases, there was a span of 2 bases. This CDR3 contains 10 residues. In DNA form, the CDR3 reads TGTGCCTGGAGTGAGAATGAGCAGTTCTTC. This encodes CAWSENEQFF.

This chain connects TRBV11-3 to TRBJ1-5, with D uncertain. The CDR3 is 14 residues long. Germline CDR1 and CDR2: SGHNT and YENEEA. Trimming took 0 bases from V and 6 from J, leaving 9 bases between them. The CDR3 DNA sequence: TGTGCCAGCAGCTTAGATCCCGCGGCTCAGCCCCAGCATTTT. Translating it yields CASSLDPAAQPQHF. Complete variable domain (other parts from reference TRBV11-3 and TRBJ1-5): EAGVVQSPRYKIIEKKQPVAFWCNPISGHNTLYWYLQNLGQGPELLIRYENEEAVDDSQLPKDRFSAERLKGVDSTLKIQPAELGDSAVYLCASSLDPAAQPQHFGDGTRLSIL.

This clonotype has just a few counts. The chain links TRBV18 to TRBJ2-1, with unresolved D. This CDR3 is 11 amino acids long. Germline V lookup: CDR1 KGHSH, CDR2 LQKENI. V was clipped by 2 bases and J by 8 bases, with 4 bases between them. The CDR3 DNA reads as TGTGCCAGCTCACCAAAGGATGAGCAGTTCTTC. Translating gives CASSPKDEQFF.

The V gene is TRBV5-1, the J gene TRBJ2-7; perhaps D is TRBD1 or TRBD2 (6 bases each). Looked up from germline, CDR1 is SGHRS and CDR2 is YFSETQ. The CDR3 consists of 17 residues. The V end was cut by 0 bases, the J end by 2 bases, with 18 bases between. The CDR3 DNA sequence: TGCGCCAGCAGCTTGGCCTCGGGTGCGGGACACCCCTACGAGCAGTACTTC. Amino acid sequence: CASSLASGAGHPYEQYF.

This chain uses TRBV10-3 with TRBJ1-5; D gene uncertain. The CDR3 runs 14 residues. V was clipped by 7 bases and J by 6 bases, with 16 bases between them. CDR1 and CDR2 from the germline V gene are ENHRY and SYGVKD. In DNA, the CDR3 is TGTGCCATCAATAGACGGACGTTTGCTCAGCCCCAGCATTTT. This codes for CAINRRTFAQPQHF.

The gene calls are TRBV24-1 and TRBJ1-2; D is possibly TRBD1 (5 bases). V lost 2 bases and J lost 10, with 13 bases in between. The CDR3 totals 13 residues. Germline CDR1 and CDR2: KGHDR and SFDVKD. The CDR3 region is CATSDYGGADYTF. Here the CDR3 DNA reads TGTGCCACCAGTGATTATGGAGGGGCTGACTACACCTTC.

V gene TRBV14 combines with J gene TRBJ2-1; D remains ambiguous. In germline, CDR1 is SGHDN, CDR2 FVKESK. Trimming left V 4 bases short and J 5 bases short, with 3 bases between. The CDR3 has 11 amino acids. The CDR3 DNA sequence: TGTGCCAGCAGCCCTAACAATGAGCAGTTCTTC. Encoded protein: CASSPNNEQFF. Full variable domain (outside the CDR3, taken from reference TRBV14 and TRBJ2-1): EAGVTQFPSHSVIEKGQTVTLRCDPISGHDNLYWYRRVMGKEIKFLLHFVKESKQDESGMPNNRFLAERTGGTYSTLKVQPAELEDSGVYFCASSPNNEQFFGPGTRLTVL.

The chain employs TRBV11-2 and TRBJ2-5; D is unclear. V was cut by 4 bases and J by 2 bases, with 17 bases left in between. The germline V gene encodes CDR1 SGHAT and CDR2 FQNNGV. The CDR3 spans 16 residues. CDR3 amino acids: CASSSAFGRSQETQYF. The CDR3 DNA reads TGTGCCAGCAGCTCGGCGTTCGGACGGTCACAAGAGACCCAGTACTTC.

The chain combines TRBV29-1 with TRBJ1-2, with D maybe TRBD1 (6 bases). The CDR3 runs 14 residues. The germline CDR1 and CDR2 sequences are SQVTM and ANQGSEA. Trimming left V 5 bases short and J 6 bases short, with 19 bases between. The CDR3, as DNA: TGCAGCGTTAACCGGGAGGACAGCTCCAATGGCTACACCTTC. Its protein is CSVNREDSSNGYTF. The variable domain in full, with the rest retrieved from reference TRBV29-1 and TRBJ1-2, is SAVISQKPSRDICQRGTSLTIQCQVDSQVTMMFWYRQQPGQSLTLIATANQGSEATYESGFVIDKFPISRPNLTFSTLTVSNMSPEDSSIYLCSVNREDSSNGYTFGSGTRLTVV.

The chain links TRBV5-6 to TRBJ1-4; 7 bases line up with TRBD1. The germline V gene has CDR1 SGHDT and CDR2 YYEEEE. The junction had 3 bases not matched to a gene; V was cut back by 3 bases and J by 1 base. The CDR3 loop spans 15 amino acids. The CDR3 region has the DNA TGTGCCAGCAGCTGGAACAGGGGAACTAATGAAAAACTGTTTTTT. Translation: CASSWNRGTNEKLFF.